This TCR beta chain was observed in a study of blood T cell repertoires in COVID-19. Germline CDR1 SGHKS, CDR2 YYEKEE (reference sequence). This CDR3 has 14 residues. V was pared by 2 bases and J by 4 bases, with 4 bases of the junction left unmatched. Generated by immunoSEQ multiplex PCR, the TCRdb table keeps only in-frame clones and is missing some. The sample records approximately 230,000 clones, 70% to 90% being singletons. The sample was peripheral blood. This sequence was found in a woman aged 30 to 39 with COVID-19, enrolled during active disease. The chain employs TRBV5-5 and TRBJ2-5, with 8 bases identical to TRBD1. CDR3 DNA sequence: TGTGCCAGCAGCTTAAAACAGGGGGGAGAGACCCAGTACTTC. Amino acids: CASSLKQGGETQYF.